This TCR beta chain was sequenced in a study of T cells in Graves' hyperthyroidism and ophthalmopathy (dated by TCRdb to about 2019). Study-wide context: Peripheral blood samples were taken at initial diagnosis, before any treatment was given. The paper describes TCR Vbeta CDR3 sequencing of around 140 peripheral blood samples, made up of 40 to 45 ophthalmopathy patients, 70 to 80 hyperthyroidism patients and about 17 progressor patients. The roughly 91 discovery patients were randomly split 7:3 into training and test sets. To identify distinguishing TCR V-J signatures, a discovery cohort of some 99 patients was used, comprising 40 to 45 with Graves' ophthalmopathy and approximately 57 with stable Graves' hyperthyroidism. After sampling, hyperthyroidism patients received methimazole starting at 30 mg daily, and ophthalmopathy patients received high-dose intravenous methylprednisolone. Thyroid tissue and blood T-cell repertoires from roughly six Graves' hyperthyroidism patients were also compared in the study. Prospective prediction of ophthalmopathy was tested in an independent validation cohort of 18 hyperthyroidism patients and approximately 17 patients who later progressed to ophthalmopathy. Summary of the overall study and its limitations: In cross-validation, a model built on a 13 V-J signature told ophthalmopathy apart from stable hyperthyroidism with 85% to 90% sensitivity and about 81% specificity, and in testing the same model reached 80%/75%. In validation, the model predicted progression to ophthalmopathy a median of about 6.8 months before onset, with about 64% sensitivity and around 76% specificity. Blood samples also contained most of the expanded thyroid clonotypes (frequency above 0.001), which suggests that blood repertoires may reflect thyroid immune responses. Sample size was not statistically predetermined, and blinding of investigators to group allocation was not performed.

Amplification of TCR beta CDR3 regions was carried out from RNA transcripts. For the first round of RT-PCR on the TCR CDR3, the HTBI primer set was used together with the Qiagen OneStep RT-PCR kit. The libraries were constructed in a second round of multiplex PCR and then size-selected and purified. Sequencing of the libraries was done on an Illumina HiSeq2000 using paired-end 100 bp reads. The paper's data handling went like this. SOAPnuke was used to process the raw data, with reads discarded if the reads contained adapters or uncalled bases, had a mean Phred below 15, or lacked an exact constant-primer or identifier match. COPE v1.2.5 was used to merge the high-quality paired reads, and each unique nucleotide sequence was defined as a clonotype. MiTCR v1.1 was used to align clonotypes to the IMGT TRBV, TRBD and TRBJ reference segments. The analysis was restricted to V-J combinations with a frequency above 0.0001, which together covered over 99% of the repertoires. The TCS score was defined as the ratio of F50 (clonal expansion) to E x V (chaos), calculated using BLOSUM62-based TCRdist between CDR3 peptides within each V-J. Welch's t-statistics and random forest reduced roughly 500 V-J features to about 13, which were used in a naive Bayes classifier (R e1071). The public sequencing data were trimmed at Q25 with fastp and processed into clonotypes with MiXCR by TCRdb, which kept only in-frame beta chains. Under each unique CDR3 protein, matching rows form one entry showing the most common genes and DNA. The V and J calls and clone size are TCRdb's, not the authors'. In all, the sample holds 550,000 to 600,000 distinct CDR3 sequences, and 16% of those were seen once. Jointly, the top ten make up approximately 18% of the sample.

Stable Graves' hyperthyroidism was defined as the absence of progression to ophthalmopathy over 18 months of follow-up. Hyperthyroidism patients were aged 18 to 65 years and newly diagnosed, with disease duration of less than 2 months. The study excluded patients with uncontrolled infections, other autoimmune diseases, pregnancy or lactation. Diagnoses were established on the basis of clinical symptoms, serum thyroxine and TRAb, thyroid ultrasound, and orbital computed tomography. Ficoll-Paque density gradient centrifugation was used to isolate PBMCs from under 11 ml of fresh peripheral blood. Total RNA was extracted using Trizol reagent, and RNA quality was assessed on an Agilent 2100 Bioanalyzer. A note on this clonotype: No antigen is known for it. Base qualities are not at hand, and no much larger clone is one base apart.

Specimen: blood. This TCR was recovered from a woman aged 18 to 35 with Graves' hyperthyroidism.

This receptor has the CDR3 CASSQGAGGYEQYF. The DNA sequence reads TGTGCCAGCAGCCAAGGGGCAGGGGGGTACGAGCAGTACTTC. This chain is built from TRBV3-1 and TRBJ2-7; possibly the D gene is TRBD1, per 7 matching bases. CDR1 LGHDT and CDR2 YNNKEL were looked up in the germline V gene (reference sequence). V loses 1 base, J loses 4 bases, and the germline ends lie 11 bases apart. Its CDR3 holds 14 amino acids, cysteine through phenylalanine. The kept DNA is CDR3 alone, 42 bases in frame from the first base.